A selection of T cell receptor beta chains follows, all from one sample in a study of blood T cell repertoires in COVID-19. The repertoire was sequenced with immunoSEQ multiplex PCR; TCRdb's copy has only in-frame clones and lacks some. The sample carries approximately 110,000 clones, more than 60% recorded once. The material sequenced was peripheral blood. These receptors all stem from a man between 65 and 79 years old with active or convalescent COVID-19. Both conserved end residues are part of each CDR3. The order of the fields is V gene, J gene, D gene, clone size, CDR3 DNA, CDR3 protein. D genes are given only for firm matches. The listing skips clone size in some rows; elsewhere it reads once, few, many or a size class.

>TRBV7-3|TRBJ2-3|.|few
TGTGCCAGCAGCTCCGCCAGGACAGATACGCAGTATTTT
CASSSARTDTQYF
>TRBV2|TRBJ2-5|TRBD2|once
TGTGCCAGCAGTTCGATAGCGGGGGGTGGAGAGACCCAGTACTTC
CASSSIAGGGETQYF
>TRBV5-1|TRBJ2-1|.|.
TGCGCCAGCAGCTTTCTAGCAGGAGATAACAATGAGCAGTTCTTC
CASSFLAGDNNEQFF
>TRBV9|TRBJ2-5|TRBD2|.
TGTGCCAGCAGCTCCTCTAGCGGGTCTCAAGAGACCCAGTACTTC
CASSSSSGSQETQYF
>TRBV14|TRBJ1-2|.|few
TGTGCCAGCAGCCCCGCAGGACTAGGGGGCTACACCTTC
CASSPAGLGGYTF
>TRBV19|TRBJ1-2|TRBD1|few
TGTGCCAGTAGTTTACAGGGGAAAAGGAACTATGGCTACACCTTC
CASSLQGKRNYGYTF
>TRBV2|TRBJ1-1|.|few
TGTGCCAGCGGAGTTATGAACACTGAAGCTTTCTTT
CASGVMNTEAFF
>TRBV19|TRBJ1-4|.|.
TGTGCCAGTAGTCGGAGGGCAACTAATGAAAAACTGTTTTTT
CASSRRATNEKLFF
>TRBV7-2|TRBJ2-7|TRBD2|.
TGTGCCAGCAGCTTAGCTCCAAGCGGGAGCTTCTACGAGCAGTACTTC
CASSLAPSGSFYEQYF
>TRBV10-2|TRBJ2-7|TRBD2|few
TGCGCCAGTCTTTGGGGAGCGGGAGACTACGAGCAGTACTTC
CASLWGAGDYEQYF
>TRBV11-2|TRBJ1-1|.|.
TGTGCCAGCAGCGCCGACAGGAACACTGAAGCTTTCTTT
CASSADRNTEAFF
>TRBV5-4|TRBJ2-1|TRBD1|.
TGTGCCAGCAGCTTGCCCGGGACAGGAAAAAATGAGCAGTTCTTC
CASSLPGTGKNEQFF
>TRBV6-5|TRBJ1-2|TRBD1|.
TGTGCCAGCAGTAGACAGGGAGACTATGGCTACACCTTC
CASSRQGDYGYTF
>TRBV2|TRBJ2-1|TRBD2|few
TGTGCCAGCAGTGAAGCTAGCGGGGGGGCAATCGATGAGCAGTTCTTC
CASSEASGGAIDEQFF
>TRBV30|TRBJ1-5|.|.
TGTGCCTGGAGTGGGCAGGCAGATCAGCCCCAGCATTTT
CAWSGQADQPQHF
>TRBV5-1|TRBJ2-5|TRBD2|.
TGCGCCAGCAGCTGGGAGACTAGCGGGGGAGAGACCCAGTACTTC
CASSWETSGGETQYF
>TRBV6-1|TRBJ2-5|TRBD2|.
TGTGCCAGCAGTGAGCGGGAGGGCGTGGAGACCCAGTACTTC
CASSEREGVETQYF
>TRBV7-2|TRBJ2-6|.|few
TGTGCCAGCAGCTTAGCACAGCCTTCGATATCTGGGGCCAACGTCCTGACTTTC
CASSLAQPSISGANVLTF
>TRBV18|TRBJ2-5|TRBD1|.
TGTGCCAGCTCATCCCAAGGACAGGGGCTTAAGGAGACCCAGTACTTC
CASSSQGQGLKETQYF
>TRBV6-5|TRBJ2-2|.|.
TGTGCCGTCGGGCAGGGTATTCTGGACGGGGAGCTGTTTTTT
CAVGQGILDGELFF
>TRBV7-9|TRBJ2-7|.|.
TGTGCCAGCAGCTTGGCCGGGACCTACGAGCAGTACTTC
CASSLAGTYEQYF
>TRBV14|TRBJ2-5|TRBD1|.
TGTGCCAGCGCCCGACAGGGCAAAGAGACCCAGTACTTC
CASARQGKETQYF
>TRBV6-2/TRBV6-3|TRBJ2-1|TRBD1|.
TGTGCCAGCAGCCCACAGGGGGTATTCTACAATGAGCAGTTCTTC
CASSPQGVFYNEQFF
>TRBV19|TRBJ1-2|TRBD1|.
TGTGCCAGTAGTATAGATAGGGGGCGAAGCCTTAACTATGGCTACACCTTC
CASSIDRGRSLNYGYTF
>TRBV5-1|TRBJ1-4|TRBD1|.
TGCGCCAGCAGCCCCCCGGGACAGGATGAAAAACTGTTTTTT
CASSPPGQDEKLFF
>TRBV5-1|TRBJ2-7|TRBD1|.
TGCGCCAGCAGCTTGGGACAGGGGAGCTCCTACGAGCAGTACTTC
CASSLGQGSSYEQYF
>TRBV30|TRBJ1-2|.|.
TGTGCCTGGAGTCCCCCGGGGGGGGCGGAGGGCTACACCTTC
CAWSPPGGAEGYTF
>TRBV19|TRBJ2-5|TRBD1|.
TGTGCCAGTAGTATACGGTCGGGACAGAGGTACCAAGAGACCCAGTACTTC
CASSIRSGQRYQETQYF
>TRBV28|TRBJ1-4|.|.
TGTGCCAGCAGTTCCGAGGAATATAAACTGTTTTTT
CASSSEEYKLFF
>TRBV20-1|TRBJ2-3|.|.
TGCAGTGCTAGTATCCTCTCAGATACGCAGTATTTT
CSASILSDTQYF
>TRBV7-2|TRBJ2-1|TRBD2|.
TGTGCCAGCAGCCTGACTAGCGGGAGGGTTAATGAGCAGTTCTTC
CASSLTSGRVNEQFF
>TRBV19|TRBJ2-1|TRBD2|.
TGTGCCAGTAGTACCCCCATTAGCGGGAGGGTCTACAATGAGCAGTTCTTC
CASSTPISGRVYNEQFF
>TRBV9|TRBJ2-1|TRBD2|.
TGTGCCAGCAGCGTAGTAGCGGGCCCTCCAAGTAGCTCCTACAATGAGCAGTTCTTC
CASSVVAGPPSSSYNEQFF
>TRBV7-9|TRBJ1-2|.|.
TGTGCCAGCAGCCCCTTAGCGGATGGCTACACCTTC
CASSPLADGYTF
>TRBV28|TRBJ2-1|TRBD2|.
TGTGCCAGCAGCCGTGGACTAGCGGGGGTCCCAGCTTTCTTC
CASSRGLAGVPAFF
>TRBV6-1|TRBJ2-7|.|few
TGTGCCAGCAGTGAGACGGGAGATTCCTACGAGCAGTACTTC
CASSETGDSYEQYF
>TRBV6-5|TRBJ1-2|TRBD1|.
TGTGCCAGCGACGGGACAGGGGTGGGAGGCTACACCTTC
CASDGTGVGGYTF
>TRBV3-1/TRBV3-2|TRBJ1-3|.|once
TGTGCCAGCAGCCAAGGGCAGTCTGGAAACACCATATATTTT
CASSQGQSGNTIYF
>TRBV7-3|TRBJ2-2|TRBD1|.
TGTGCCAGCAGGGACAGGGTCAACACCGGGGAGCTGTTTTTT
CASRDRVNTGELFF
>TRBV3-1/TRBV3-2|TRBJ1-3|.|.
TGTGCCAGCAGCCCACAGGGCTATGGAAACACCATATATTTT
CASSPQGYGNTIYF
>TRBV2|TRBJ1-1|.|.
TGTGCCAGCAAACAAGGACAGCATAGGACTGAAGCTTTCTTT
CASKQGQHRTEAFF
>TRBV5-1|TRBJ2-1|.|.
TGCGCCAGCATTTTTAGGACTGGCTCGGGTGAGCAGTTCTTC
CASIFRTGSGEQFF
>TRBV5-1|TRBJ2-5|TRBD1|.
TGCGCCAGCAGCCCGGGACAGGGTAAAGAGACCCAGTACTTC
CASSPGQGKETQYF
>TRBV5-5|TRBJ2-3|.|.
TGTGCCAGCAGCTTGGTGGCCCCCACAGATACGCAGTATTTT
CASSLVAPTDTQYF
>TRBV4-2|TRBJ2-1|TRBD2|.
TGTGCCAGCAGCCAAGAATTAGTGAGACTAGCGGACAATGAGCAGTTCTTC
CASSQELVRLADNEQFF
>TRBV6-5|TRBJ2-3|TRBD2|.
TGTGCCACTGGGACTAGCGGTTACACAGATACGCAGTATTTT
CATGTSGYTDTQYF
>TRBV5-1|TRBJ1-2|TRBD1|.
TGCGCCAGCAGCTTGGTTGGACAGGGGTATGATGGCTACACCTTC
CASSLVGQGYDGYTF
>TRBV18|TRBJ1-1|TRBD1|.
TGTGCCAGCTCCCCCGAGACAGGGTGGACTGAAGCTTTCTTT
CASSPETGWTEAFF
>TRBV15|TRBJ1-5|TRBD1|few
TGTGCCACCAGCGCTACAGGGGTAGGTGTTCAGCCCCAGCATTTT
CATSATGVGVQPQHF
>TRBV5-1|TRBJ1-4|.|.
TGCGCCAGCAGAGCAGGGGTGAAAGAAAAACTGTTTTTT
CASRAGVKEKLFF
>TRBV19|TRBJ2-7|.|.
TGTGCCAGTAGTATGGGGTGGGGGCCGAATAGCGAGCAGTACTTC
CASSMGWGPNSEQYF
>TRBV29-1|TRBJ2-1|TRBD2|.
TGCAGCGGCGGGACTAGCGGATACAATGAGCAGTTCTTC
CSGGTSGYNEQFF
>TRBV19|TRBJ1-1|TRBD1|.
TGTGCCAGTAGTTCGTACAGGGGACCTGAAGCTTTCTTT
CASSSYRGPEAFF
>TRBV19|TRBJ1-2|TRBD1|once
TGTGCCAGTAGTATGAGGGACAGGGTCGCTGGCTACACCTTC
CASSMRDRVAGYTF
>TRBV30|TRBJ2-1|.|.
TGTGCCTGGAGCTCCCCGGGACTCGAAGAGCAGTTCTTC
CAWSSPGLEEQFF